This T cell receptor (beta chain) was profiled in a study of blood T cell repertoires in COVID-19. The data were produced by immunoSEQ multiplex PCR, yet TCRdb's version contains in-frame clones alone and is incomplete. The sample comprises roughly 130,000 clones, 88% of which are singletons, and about 11% rests with the top ten. The sample comprised peripheral blood. The clonotype comes from a man aged 55 to 70 with active or convalescent COVID-19.

The CDR3: CATRNRGEAFF. DNA of the CDR3: TGTGCCACCAGAAACAGGGGCGAAGCTTTCTTT. The chain joins TRBV24-1 to TRBJ1-1; 7 nucleotides line up with TRBD1. CDR3 length: 11 amino acids. CDR1 and CDR2 (germline): KGHDR, SFDVKD. With 7 bases clipped from V and 8 bases from J, the junction kept 3 bases outside the gene matches.